This section outlines one T cell receptor beta chain sequence together with its context. Here immunoSEQ multiplex PCR was the method, and the copy in TCRdb shows in-frame clones only, minus some. This repertoire shows fewer than 35,000 clones, 85% to 90% found once; its top ten account for about 3.7%. This sample is drawn from a study of neoadjuvant anti-PD-1 for oral cavity cancer. V dropped 7 bases and J dropped 0 bases, with 10 bases sitting between them. The CDR3 is 15 residues long. Germline CDR1 reads MNHEY; CDR2 reads SMNVEV (reference sequence). The receptor was derived from a person between 35 and 79 years old with oral cavity squamous cell carcinoma. Sequenced here: PBMCs, sampled before nivolumab (anti-PD-1) treatment. The chain carries TRBV27 and TRBJ1-6; possibly TRBD1 for D (6 bases). CDR3 DNA sequence: TGTGCCAGCACACAGGGTCTCTCCTATAATTCACCCCTCCACTTT. Translation: CASTQGLSYNSPLHF.